Presented here are 22 T cell receptor beta chains from one specimen sequenced in a study of cytomegalovirus exposure and HLA in healthy donors. PCR was performed using 60 Vbeta and 13 Jbeta primers. Data came from immunoSEQ multiplex PCR; TCRdb stores just in-frame clones and leaves some out. This sample's clone table lists about 170,000 clones. Sequencing was carried out using PBMCs. The receptors derive from a woman aged 55 to 70 in good health and CMV-seronegative.

The chain employs TRBV29-1 and TRBJ1-1; D call uncertain. Germline V gene data show CDR1 as SQVTM and CDR2 as ANQGSEA. Trimming removed 2 bases at V and 0 bases at J, with 13 bases between. CDR3 length: 15 amino acids. CDR3 loop: CSVESWAGMNTEAFF. Here the CDR3 DNA reads TGCAGCGTTGAAAGCTGGGCGGGCATGAACACTGAAGCTTTCTTT. The full variable domain, with the rest looked up from reference TRBV29-1 and TRBJ1-1, is SAVISQKPSRDICQRGTSLTIQCQVDSQVTMMFWYRQQPGQSLTLIATANQGSEATYESGFVIDKFPISRPNLTFSTLTVSNMSPEDSSIYLCSVESWAGMNTEAFFGQGTRLTVV.

This chain uses TRBV5-1 with TRBJ2-6, with unresolved D. V shed 0 bases and J shed 2 bases, with 6 bases lying between them. CDR1 SGHRS and CDR2 YFSETQ come from the germline V gene. The CDR3 loop spans 15 amino acids. The CDR3 nucleotides read TGCGCCAGCAGCTTGGTCCGTACTGGGGCCAACGTCCTGACTTTC. Its protein is CASSLVRTGANVLTF.

V is TRBV5-4 and J is TRBJ1-2; TRBD1 matches 11 bases. The CDR3 consists of 14 residues. The V segment lost 3 bases and the J segment 3 bases; nucleotides outside the gene matches: 1. From germline, CDR1 is SGHNT and CDR2 YYREEE (reference sequence). The CDR3 sequence: CASSWDRGDYGYTF. The CDR3, as DNA: TGTGCCAGCAGCTGGGACAGGGGGGACTATGGCTACACCTTC.

The rearrangement uses TRBV30 and TRBJ1-1; 9 bases align to TRBD1. The length of the CDR3 is 14 residues. Trimming took 7 bases from V and 6 from J; bases not matched to a gene: 12. Germline assignment: CDR1 GTSNPN and CDR2 SVGIG (reference sequence). The CDR3 DNA follows: TGTGCCTTACAGGGGGCCCTCTCAACGGCTGAAGCTTTCTTT. Translating gives CALQGALSTAEAFF. The full variable domain, rest sourced from reference TRBV30 and TRBJ1-1, is SQTIHQWPATLVQPVGSPLSLECTVEGTSNPNLYWYRQAAGRGLQLLFYSVGIGQISSEVPQNLSASRPQDRQFILSSKKLLLSDSGFYLCALQGALSTAEAFFGQGTRLTVV.

The rearrangement joins TRBV9 to TRBJ2-1; 9 positions agree with TRBD2. V gave up 0 bases and J gave up 8 bases; unmatched junction bases: 18. The CDR3 consists of 19 residues. Germline V CDR1 and CDR2: SGDLS, YYNGEE. The CDR3 loop is CASSVGFGSGGPRGDEQFF. Written as DNA, the CDR3 is TGTGCCAGCAGCGTAGGGTTTGGTAGCGGGGGCCCTCGGGGCGATGAGCAGTTCTTC.

The rearrangement joins TRBV30 to TRBJ2-4; possible D gene TRBD1, 6 bases. V was trimmed by 2 bases and J by 4 bases, leaving 18 bases between them. The V gene's germline CDR1 is GTSNPN and CDR2 SVGIG (reference sequence). The CDR3 sequence is 16 residues long. CDR3 protein: CAWSSQLRGQKNIQYF. The CDR3 coding sequence is TGTGCCTGGAGTTCACAGCTCAGGGGTCAGAAAAACATTCAGTACTTC.

The rearrangement uses TRBV7-2 and TRBJ2-3, with D perhaps TRBD2 (6 bases). From germline, CDR1 is SGHTA and CDR2 FQGNSA. The CDR3 contains 15 residues. V lost 3 bases and J 0 bases, leaving 10 bases between the germline ends. CDR3 bases: TGTGCCAGCAGCTTGGACGGGGGAAGCACAGATACGCAGTATTTT. This gives the protein CASSLDGGSTDTQYF.

This sequence joins TRBV2 and TRBJ1-1; no firm D call. Germline V gene data show CDR1 as SNHLY and CDR2 as FYNNEI. The CDR3 is 11 residues long. The V end lost 6 bases, the J end lost 5 bases, and 7 bases lay between the germline ends. DNA of the CDR3: TGTGCCAGCAGCGTCCTGACTGAAGCTTTCTTT. Its translation: CASSVLTEAFF.

The CDR3 loop reads CASSTGETGNIQYF. CDR3 bases: TGTGCCAGCAGCACAGGGGAGACCGGGAACATTCAGTACTTC. V is TRBV6-5 and J is TRBJ2-4; 7 bases are shared with TRBD1. This CDR3 region has 14 residues. The germline gives CDR1 MNHEY, CDR2 SVGAGI. J lost 7 bases, V lost 6 bases, and 9 bases had no gene match.

Remarks on this clone: The same CDR3 also results from other DNA sequences found in this sample. The chain joins TRBV5-1 to TRBJ1-2, with D possibly TRBD1 on 5 matching bases. V was pared by 0 bases and J by 1 base, with 7 bases between. The length of the CDR3 is 14 residues. CDR1 is SGHRS and CDR2 is YFSETQ in the germline V gene. As DNA, the CDR3 is TGCGCCAGCAGCTTGGCAGACAGTAACTATGGCTACACCTTC. Its translation: CASSLADSNYGYTF.

As concerns this clone: This same CDR3 is encoded by further DNA sequences in the sample. The chain employs TRBV19 and TRBJ2-7; TRBD1 matches 7 bases. The CDR3 is 13 residues long. Germline CDR1 LNHDA, CDR2 SQIVND (reference sequence). The V and J ends lost 3 bases and 2 bases, in that order; junction bases with no gene match: 1. The CDR3 spells CASSIQGAYEQYF. The CDR3 DNA sequence: TGTGCCAGTAGTATCCAGGGGGCCTACGAGCAGTACTTC.

Concerning this clone: One end of the junction varies from germline; a read error may be responsible. The rearrangement links TRBV6-6 to TRBJ1-1, with 8 nucleotides matching TRBD1. The CDR3 extends over 13 amino acids. Looked up from germline, CDR1 is MNHNY and CDR2 is SVGAGI (reference sequence). The CDR3 nucleotides read TGTGCCAGCAGTTCCAGACAGGGGACTGAAGCTCTCTTT. Encoded protein: CASSSRQGTEALF.

J is TRBJ1-6 and V is TRBV4-1; 7 nucleotides align to TRBD1. The CDR3 runs 14 residues. V lost 6 bases, J lost 8 bases, and 7 bases stayed unmatched. From germline, CDR1 is MGHRA and CDR2 YSYEKL. CDR3 nucleotides: TGCGCCAGCAGTCTAAGACAGGGCGATTCACCCCTCCACTTT. Its translation: CASSLRQGDSPLHF.

The chain is built from TRBV9 and TRBJ1-2, with TRBD1 as a possible D gene (6 bases). CDR3 length: 16 residues. Germline CDR1 is SGDLS and CDR2 is YYNGEE. Trimming took off 5 bases at V and 1 base at J, with 18 bases between the two ends. In DNA form, the CDR3 reads TGTGCCAGCAGTCCAGGGGTGGGCAGGGTTAACTATGGCTACACCTTC. Protein: CASSPGVGRVNYGYTF.

The rearrangement joins TRBV7-9 to TRBJ1-5, with D possibly being TRBD1 (6 bases). The CDR3 extends over 17 amino acids. Per germline, CDR1 SEHNR and CDR2 FQNEAQ (reference sequence). V lost 5 bases to trimming and J lost 0 bases, with 17 bases between them. Here the CDR3 reads CASSHSRGHYSNQPQHF. Written as DNA, the CDR3 is TGTGCCAGCAGCCACAGCCGGGGACACTATAGCAATCAGCCCCAGCATTTT.

This rearrangement joins TRBV2 to TRBJ2-3, with TRBD2 as a possible D gene (5 bases). Germline V gene data show CDR1 as SNHLY and CDR2 as FYNNEI. This CDR3 is 16 amino acids long. Between the trimmed V and J ends, which lost 6 bases and 2 bases, there was a span of 18 bases. CDR3 sequence reads: CASSILSGIATDTQYF. Written as DNA, the CDR3 is TGTGCCAGCAGCATCCTCTCCGGGATTGCCACAGATACGCAGTATTTT.

The chain carries TRBV6-6 and TRBJ2-5; a possible D gene is TRBD2 (5 bases). V was cut by 0 bases and J by 1 base, with 6 bases left in between. From germline, CDR1 is MNHNY and CDR2 SVGAGI (reference sequence). CDR3 length: 14 amino acids. CDR3: CASSYSRVQETQYF. The DNA for the CDR3 is TGTGCCAGCAGTTACTCGAGGGTCCAAGAGACCCAGTACTTC.

This sequence joins TRBV5-3 and TRBJ1-2, with D tentatively TRBD1 (5 bases). TRBV5-3 is sorted into the ORF group, with uncertain function. The CDR3 length is 12 residues. Trimming shortened V by 1 base and J by 8 bases, and 9 bases separated the two germline ends. CDR3 region: CARSLRGLGYTF. For the CDR3, the DNA is TGTGCCAGAAGCTTGAGGGGTTTGGGCTACACCTTC.

The genes are TRBV10-3 and TRBJ2-6; D perhaps matches TRBD2 (6 bases). CDR3 length: 15 residues. The V gene lost 6 bases and the J gene lost 4 bases, with 13 bases spanning the gap. Germline lookup yields CDR1 ENHRY and CDR2 SYGVKD. DNA of the CDR3: TGTGCCATCAGGCCCGCGGCGGGGGGGGCCAACGTCCTGACTTTC. Its protein product is CAIRPAAGGANVLTF.

J is TRBJ1-6 and V is TRBV10-3; a weak D match, TRBD1 (6 bases). V was shortened by 6 bases and J by 8 bases, with 20 bases between the two germline ends. CDR1 and CDR2 (germline): ENHRY, SYGVKD. The CDR3 has 16 amino acids. In DNA form, the CDR3 reads TGTGCCATCAGCCGCCAGCTGGGGGCCGGAGATTCACCCCTCCACTTT. This encodes CAISRQLGAGDSPLHF.

The CDR3, as DNA: TGTGCTAGTGGTTTGCCACAATGGAGGGACAGTTATGGCTACACCTTC. Residues: CASGLPQWRDSYGYTF. This chain uses TRBV12-5 with TRBJ1-2; TRBD1 agrees at 7 bases. Germline V CDR1 and CDR2: LGHNT, FRNRAP. This CDR3 contains 16 residues. Losses at the gene ends were 2 bases for V and 5 bases for J; bases not matched to a gene: 11.

The chain links TRBV5-1 to TRBJ2-5; perhaps TRBD1 as D (6 bases). The CDR3 totals 14 residues. Germline V gene data show CDR1 as SGHRS and CDR2 as YFSETQ. The ends were cut back, 4 bases at V and 2 bases at J, with 12 bases in the middle. The CDR3 nucleotides are TGCGCCAGCAGCCAAGGACAGCTACAAGAGACCCAGTACTTC. Translated: CASSQGQLQETQYF.